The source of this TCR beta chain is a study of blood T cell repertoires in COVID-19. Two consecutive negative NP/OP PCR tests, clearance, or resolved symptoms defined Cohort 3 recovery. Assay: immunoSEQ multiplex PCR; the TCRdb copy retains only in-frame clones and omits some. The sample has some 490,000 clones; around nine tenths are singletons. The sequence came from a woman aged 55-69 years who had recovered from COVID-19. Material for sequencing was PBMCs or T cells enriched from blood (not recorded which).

The CDR3 is CASSPDRDQGANVLTF. The DNA of the CDR3 is TGCGCCAGCAGCCCGGACAGGGATCAGGGGGCCAACGTCCTGACTTTC. The gene calls are TRBV5-1 and TRBJ2-6, with 8 bases matching TRBD1. The J segment lost 4 bases and the V segment lost 4 bases, leaving 7 bases of the junction unmatched. This CDR3 comprises 16 residues. In germline, CDR1 is SGHRS, CDR2 YFSETQ.